The subject of this entry is one T cell receptor beta chain. Its target is not known. One entry per CDR3 protein, called by TCRdb with MiXCR from the reads. Among more than 150,000 distinct CDR3 sequences listed, 17% were seen once. The data derive from a study of T cell repertoires in cytomegalovirus infection. Study in general: Public TCR beta signature analysis indicated the presence of both CMV infection and matching HLA type. Study-wide findings and caveats: CMV carriers having the relevant HLA were flagged by cumulative public TCR beta family frequency.

Trimming cost V 3 bases and J 5 bases; bases outside gene matches: 9. The germline V gene has CDR1 LNHDA and CDR2 SQIVND (reference sequence). There are 15 residues in the CDR3. Sequenced sample: CD8+ T cells from PBMCs. The rearrangement joins TRBV19 to TRBJ1-1; 7 bases match TRBD1. The clonotype originates from a human donor in good health (CMV status not recorded). Some clones in this sample may be carry-over from other donors' samples. CDR3 in amino acids: CASSMYEGAGTEAFF. The CDR3 DNA sequence: TGTGCCAGTAGTATGTATGAGGGGGCTGGGACTGAAGCTTTCTTT.